The rows below give T cell receptor beta chains drawn from one sample of a study of T cells in Graves' hyperthyroidism and ophthalmopathy. TCRdb redid the calling of the multiplex PCR reads with MiXCR, one entry per CDR3 protein. The table shows under 450,000 distinct CDR3 sequences, with roughly 13% occurring only once. Material for sequencing was blood. The origin of the receptors is a man aged 30 to 45 with Graves' hyperthyroidism that later progressed to Graves' ophthalmopathy. CDR3s include the opening cysteine and the closing phenylalanine or tryptophan. D genes are given only for firm matches. Rows may omit the clone size; those that give it use once, few, many or a size class.

V gene	clone size	D gene	J gene	CDR3 DNA	CDR3 protein
TRBV5-4	few	TRBD1	TRBJ2-5	TGTGCCAGCAGCTTGCCGGGACAGGGGTGGGAGACCCAGTACTTC	CASSLPGQGWETQYF
TRBV3-1	many	TRBD1	TRBJ1-2	TGTGCCAGCAGACATAGGGGGCAGGATGGCTACACCTTC	CASRHRGQDGYTF
TRBV11-2	many	TRBD1	TRBJ1-2	TGTGCCAGCAGCCCCGGGACAGCGGCGGGCTACACCTTC	CASSPGTAAGYTF
TRBV7-9	-	-	TRBJ1-4	TGTGCCAGCAGCACCACCCTGACAGCTAATGAAAAACTGTTTTTT	CASSTTLTANEKLFF
TRBV10-3	many	TRBD1	TRBJ2-5	TGTGCCATCAATTCACCGGGACAGGGTGTGGAGACCCAGTACTTC	CAINSPGQGVETQYF
TRBV4-1	many	-	TRBJ1-5	TGCGCCAGCAGCCAAGAAGGAGGCAGTTATAGCAATCAGCCCCAGCATTTT	CASSQEGGSYSNQPQHF
TRBV25-1	-	TRBD2	TRBJ2-1	TGTGCCAGCAGTGAATATAGTTGGCGGGGGGCGCGGAATGAGCAGTTCTTC	CASSEYSWRGARNEQFF
TRBV6-9	-	-	TRBJ1-2	TGTGCCAGCAGTTGGGGCCACGACTATGGCTACACCTTC	CASSWGHDYGYTF
TRBV13	once	TRBD2	TRBJ2-7	TGTGCCAGCAGCAGCTCCCGACTAGCGGGAGTTCACGAGCAGTACTTC	CASSSSRLAGVHEQYF
TRBV6-6	-	-	TRBJ2-7	TGTGCCAGCAGTTACGCGACGGACGAGCAGTACTTC	CASSYATDEQYF
TRBV3-1	-	-	TRBJ2-7	TGTGCCAGCAGCGACTTCGGACTTCTCTACGAGCAGTACTTC	CASSDFGLLYEQYF
TRBV19	-	-	TRBJ2-7	TGTGCCAGTAGTATGGGACGGTACTACGAGCAGTACTTC	CASSMGRYYEQYF
TRBV6-5	few	-	TRBJ2-2	TGTGCCAGCAGTTACTCCGGCAGCCTAAGCACCGGGGAGCTGTTTTTT	CASSYSGSLSTGELFF
TRBV28	many	TRBD2	TRBJ2-1	TGTGCCAGCAGCACTAGCGGGGGGAACAATGAGCAGTTCTTC	CASSTSGGNNEQFF
TRBV5-1	-	-	TRBJ2-2	TGCGCCAGCAAGGTTGGTTCCGGGGAGCTGTTTTTT	CASKVGSGELFF
TRBV15	-	TRBD1	TRBJ1-5	TGTGCCACCAGCAGGGACAGGCATCAGCCCCAGCATTTT	CATSRDRHQPQHF
TRBV3-1	few	-	TRBJ2-7	TGTGCCAGCAGCCAAGTTGGCCCTTACGAGCAGTACTTC	CASSQVGPYEQYF
TRBV9	few	-	TRBJ2-1	TGTGCCAGCAGCGTAGCTCAGGGGGCCCGGGGGGTGTCTTACAATGAGCAGTTCTTC	CASSVAQGARGVSYNEQFF
TRBV6-6	-	-	TRBJ1-2	TGTGCCAGCAGTTACTCGTCAGGGAACTATGGCTACACCTTC	CASSYSSGNYGYTF
TRBV20-1	many	-	TRBJ1-5	TGCAGTGCCAGCGGACACATTAGCAATCAGCCCCAGCATTTT	CSASGHISNQPQHF
TRBV2	-	-	TRBJ2-3	TGTGCCAGCAGTGAGCGGGGTAGCACGCAGTATTTT	CASSERGSTQYF
TRBV6-1	-	TRBD1	TRBJ2-7	TGTGCCAGCAGTACAATTACAGGGGTGGGAGAGCAGTACTTC	CASSTITGVGEQYF
TRBV28	few	TRBD2	TRBJ2-5	TGTGCCAGCAGGGGATTTAGCGGGGGGAAAGAGACCCAGTACTTC	CASRGFSGGKETQYF
TRBV27	many	-	TRBJ1-2	TGTGCCAGCAGTTTACGGCAGGGAGATGGCTACACCTTC	CASSLRQGDGYTF
TRBV7-8	many	-	TRBJ2-5	TGTGCCAGCAGCTTAGAAGCAGTTTCGGCAGGGGATTCGGAGACCCAGTACTTC	CASSLEAVSAGDSETQYF
TRBV10-2	-	-	TRBJ2-7	TGCGCCAGCAGTGGTTTGGGCGACGAGCAGTACTTC	CASSGLGDEQYF
TRBV28	many	-	TRBJ1-2	TGTGCCAGCAGTTTCCCGACCGAGTACTATGGCTACACCTTC	CASSFPTEYYGYTF
TRBV4-1	few	TRBD1	TRBJ2-7	TGCGCCAGCAGCCAAGGTTCGAGACAGGGCTCCTACGAGCAGTACTTC	CASSQGSRQGSYEQYF
TRBV11-2	-	-	TRBJ2-7	TGTGCCAGCAGCTTGCGGGCAGGGAATAACGAGCAGTACTTC	CASSLRAGNNEQYF
TRBV20-1	few	TRBD1	TRBJ1-2	TGCAGTGCTGGGGACAGGAGAAGCTATGGCTACACCTTC	CSAGDRRSYGYTF
TRBV2	many	-	TRBJ1-5	TGTGCCAGCAGGCTAGGGGATCAGCCCCAGCATTTT	CASRLGDQPQHF
TRBV6-2/TRBV6-3	-	-	TRBJ2-4	TGTGCCAGCAGCCGGCCGGGGGTGAGCAAAAACATTCAGTACTTC	CASSRPGVSKNIQYF
TRBV7-9	many	-	TRBJ2-7	TGTGCCAGCAGCTTCGACGGGACGAAGCAGTACTTC	CASSFDGTKQYF
TRBV5-5	many	-	TRBJ2-7	TGTGCCAGCAGCTTCGGGACCTGGAAAAACGAGCAGTACTTC	CASSFGTWKNEQYF
TRBV12-3/TRBV12-4	few	TRBD2	TRBJ2-3	TGTGCCAGCAGTTTATGGCTAGCGGGGGAGGCAGATACGCAGTATTTT	CASSLWLAGEADTQYF
TRBV12-3/TRBV12-4	many	-	TRBJ2-1	TGTGCCAGCAGCATCCTCATTTACAATGAGCAGTTCTTC	CASSILIYNEQFF
TRBV19	few	TRBD1	TRBJ1-1	TGTGCCAGTAGTATTTCCTTGGACAGGGTTGTGAACACTGAAGCTTTCTTT	CASSISLDRVVNTEAFF